This T cell receptor (beta chain) was recovered during a study of control samples from healthy donors and cancer patients (dated by TCRdb to 2019 to 2021). On this clone itself: The target of this receptor is not known. Qualities for individual bases were not recorded, and no much larger clone is one base off.

Library method: the immunoSEQ multiplex PCR assay. TCRdb provides this immuneACCESS table in a form limited to in-frame rearrangements. Some clones are lacking; in checked studies, under half of them reflect an unresolved V gene, and why the rest are absent is not known. Within this sample are about 120,000 clones, with approximately 90% of them counted one time only. The ten top clones hold 2.3% of the sample. This TCR derives from a woman aged 65 to 85 in good health. The sequenced material came from blood.

The DNA sequence reads TGTGCCACCAGTGATTTCGGGGGACCTAATGAAAAACTGTTTTTT. Translated, it reads CATSDFGGPNEKLFF. The sequence joins TRBV24-1 to TRBJ1-4; TRBD1 could be the D gene, as 5 bases match. The junction shows trimming of 1 base on V and 3 bases on J, plus 8 bases between the germline ends. Inclusive of the bounding cysteine and phenylalanine, the CDR3 is 15 residues long. CDR3 DNA is the only sequence kept; it has 45 bases, read in frame from the first base. According to the germline V gene, CDR1 reads KGHDR and CDR2 reads SFDVKD.